These T cell receptor beta chains were read from a single sample in a study of T cell repertoires and Cas9 in healthy adults. Sequencing was performed with immunoSEQ multiplex PCR; in TCRdb, only in-frame clones are kept and a portion is missing. In the table there are about 22,000 clones, about 89% of which are singletons. Material for sequencing was CD4+ effector T cells (CD127+, CD25-, CD137-, CD154-) from PBMCs; culture status not recorded. Source of these receptors: a human donor in good health. Both conserved end residues are part of each CDR3. D genes are given only for firm matches. Where a row states a size, it is once, few, many or the class of an expanded clone; other rows omit it.

V,J,size,D,CDR3,DNA
TRBV2,TRBJ1-5,-,TRBD1,CASSATGNQPQHF,TGTGCCAGCAGTGCGACAGGGAACCAGCCCCAGCATTTT
TRBV9,TRBJ1-1,once,TRBD1,CASSAQLSQFRDRGDEAFF,TGTGCCAGCAGCGCCCAACTCAGCCAATTCCGGGACAGGGGCGATGAAGCTTTCTTT
TRBV18,TRBJ2-3,-,-,CASSLQGLYSDTQYF,TGTGCCAGCTCCCTACAGGGACTCTATTCAGATACGCAGTATTTT
TRBV15,TRBJ1-3,-,TRBD1,CATSRGQGGNTIYF,TGTGCCACCAGCAGGGGACAGGGCGGAAACACCATATATTTT
TRBV18,TRBJ1-1,once,TRBD1,CASSRGTGNTEAFF,TGTGCCAGCTCAAGAGGGACAGGGAACACTGAAGCTTTCTTT
TRBV15,TRBJ2-2,-,-,CATSRDRAPNTGELFF,TGTGCCACCAGCAGAGATCGCGCTCCGAACACCGGGGAGCTGTTTTTT
TRBV11-3,TRBJ2-5,-,TRBD1,CASSSRDRGLSQYF,TGTGCCAGCAGCTCCCGAGACAGGGGCCTTAGCCAGTACTTC
TRBV5-1,TRBJ1-6,-,-,CASSFGQVFNSPLHF,TGCGCCAGCAGCTTTGGTCAGGTCTTTAATTCACCCCTCCACTTT
TRBV7-2,TRBJ2-2,-,-,CASSLHMGGGTGELFF,TGTGCCAGCAGCTTACACATGGGGGGTGGAACCGGGGAGCTGTTTTTT
TRBV6-5,TRBJ1-5,-,TRBD1,CASSSGTASNQPQHF,TGTGCCAGCAGTTCCGGGACAGCGAGCAATCAGCCCCAGCATTTT
TRBV19,TRBJ1-4,-,-,CASSIGGMVDEKLFF,TGTGCCAGTAGTATTGGAGGGATGGTTGACGAAAAACTGTTTTTT
TRBV15,TRBJ1-2,-,-,CATSREGGTNYGYTF,TGTGCCACCAGCAGAGAGGGGGGCACTAACTATGGCTACACCTTC
TRBV11-2,TRBJ2-1,once,TRBD2,CASSSGTSGRRSSYNEQFF,TGTGCCAGCAGCTCCGGGACTAGCGGGCGACGTAGCTCCTACAATGAGCAGTTCTTC
TRBV7-8,TRBJ2-3,once,-,CASSLEPGADTQYF,TGTGCCAGCAGCTTGGAGCCTGGGGCAGATACGCAGTATTTT
TRBV28,TRBJ2-7,once,TRBD2,CASRGASGGYEQYF,TGTGCCAGCCGGGGGGCTAGCGGGGGATACGAGCAGTACTTC
TRBV6-6,TRBJ1-5,-,-,CASSRAFSNQPQHF,TGTGCCAGCAGCCGGGCCTTTAGCAATCAGCCCCAGCATTTT
TRBV7-2,TRBJ2-7,-,TRBD1,CASSLQQGEGEQYF,TGTGCCAGCAGCCTTCAACAGGGGGAAGGCGAGCAGTACTTC
TRBV6-1,TRBJ2-7,-,-,CASSRDQKYEQYF,TGTGCCAGCAGTCGGGACCAAAAATACGAGCAGTACTTC
TRBV30,TRBJ1-5,-,-,CAWSHRETGQPQHF,TGTGCCTGGAGTCACAGGGAAACGGGGCAGCCCCAGCATTTT
TRBV7-9,TRBJ1-1,-,-,CASSTSAGWTVSKAFF,TGTGCCAGCAGCACGAGCGCTGGGTGGACAGTCAGTAAAGCTTTCTTT